Listed below are T cell receptor beta chains from one sample, sequenced in a study of cytomegalovirus exposure and HLA in healthy donors. Assay used: immunoSEQ multiplex PCR; TCRdb lists only in-frame clones, some missing. The data show 150,000 to 200,000 clones, 84% seen once. What was sequenced was PBMCs. These receptors originate from a boy aged 10-17 years in good health and CMV-seronegative. Each CDR3 is given with its conserved first and last residue. D genes are given only for firm matches. The size of a clone is reported for some rows only, either as once, few or many, or as a class for expanded clones.

V gene	D gene	J gene	clone size	CDR3 DNA	CDR3 protein
TRBV18	NA	TRBJ1-1	NA	TGTGCCAGCTCAGGCGGACAGAACACTGAAGCTTTCTTT	CASSGGQNTEAFF
TRBV30	TRBD2	TRBJ2-7	NA	TGTGCCTGGAGTTCGACTAGCGGGAGAGTCTACGAGCAGTACTTC	CAWSSTSGRVYEQYF
TRBV30	NA	TRBJ1-1	NA	TGTGCCTGGAGTGTACTCTTGGAAGCTTTCTTT	CAWSVLLEAFF
TRBV4-1	TRBD1	TRBJ1-6	NA	TGCGCCAGCAGCCAAGAGGGACAGAGCTCCTATAATTCACCCCTCCACTTT	CASSQEGQSSYNSPLHF
TRBV18	TRBD1	TRBJ2-5	NA	TGTGCCAGCTCACCACCGACAGGGTTGGGGACCCAGTACTTC	CASSPPTGLGTQYF
TRBV5-4	NA	TRBJ2-1	NA	TGTGCCTCCTCCCGGAGCTACAATGAGCAGTTCTTC	CASSRSYNEQFF
TRBV28	TRBD2	TRBJ2-5	NA	TGTGCCAGCAGTTTCCTCGGGACTAGCGGGGGCTTCCAAGAGACCCAGTACTTC	CASSFLGTSGGFQETQYF
TRBV5-1	NA	TRBJ1-1	NA	TGCGCCAGCAGCTCTCAGGGGAAGATGAACACTGAAGCTTTCTTT	CASSSQGKMNTEAFF
TRBV7-2	TRBD1	TRBJ1-2	NA	TGTGCCAGCAGCTTTGAAGACAGGGATTCTGGCTACACCTTC	CASSFEDRDSGYTF
TRBV6-4	NA	TRBJ2-3	NA	TGTGCCAGCAGTGAAGGGGACACAGATACGCAGTATTTT	CASSEGDTDTQYF
TRBV5-5	TRBD2	TRBJ2-3	NA	TGTGCCAGCAGCTTCCTAGCGGGGGGAAGCACAGATACGCAGTATTTT	CASSFLAGGSTDTQYF
TRBV2	NA	TRBJ2-3	NA	TGTGCCAGCACCCTCACTAGACTAGATACGCAGTATTTT	CASTLTRLDTQYF
TRBV27	TRBD1	TRBJ2-3	NA	TGTGCCAGCAGTTTATCAGGGGGCCGTAGCACAGATACGCAGTATTTT	CASSLSGGRSTDTQYF
TRBV9	TRBD2	TRBJ2-5	NA	TGTGCCAGCAGCGTAGATGCGGGGGGGACAGAGACCCAGTACTTC	CASSVDAGGTETQYF
TRBV11-3	NA	TRBJ2-5	NA	TGTGCCAGCAGCTTAGGGGCAGGGGACGGAGAGACCCAGTACTTC	CASSLGAGDGETQYF
TRBV7-8	NA	TRBJ1-2	NA	TGTGCCAGCAGCTCGGTAGCTAACTATGGCTACACCTTC	CASSSVANYGYTF
TRBV29-1	TRBD1	TRBJ1-1	once	TGCAGCGTTGCATTGGACCGACAGGGGGCTGAAGCTTTCTTT	CSVALDRQGAEAFF
TRBV5-1	TRBD1	TRBJ2-5	once	TGCGCCAGCAGCCCGGGGGACAGGGGGCTTCAAGAGACCCAGTACTTC	CASSPGDRGLQETQYF
TRBV28	TRBD2	TRBJ2-1	NA	TGTGCCAGCAGTCTTACCCCTGCGGGAGCGGGAGGCCAGAATGAGCAGTTCTTC	CASSLTPAGAGGQNEQFF
TRBV12-5	NA	TRBJ1-2	NA	TGTGCTAGTGGTTTGACAGCCTATGGCTACACCTTC	CASGLTAYGYTF
TRBV5-6	TRBD2	TRBJ2-5	NA	TGTGCCAGCAGCTCGCTAGAGGGACTAGCGGGATTAGAGACCCAGTACTTC	CASSSLEGLAGLETQYF
TRBV5-4	NA	TRBJ2-3	few	TGTGCCAGCAGCTTTTACACAGATACGCAGTATTTT	CASSFYTDTQYF
TRBV27	NA	TRBJ2-7	NA	TGTGCCAGCAGTACGACCGGGTACGAGCAGTACTTC	CASSTTGYEQYF
TRBV19	TRBD1	TRBJ1-3	NA	TGTGCCAGTAGTATGGGGACAGGTGGGATCTCTGGAAACACCATATATTTT	CASSMGTGGISGNTIYF
TRBV30	TRBD1	TRBJ2-7	NA	TGTGCCGGTTCAGGGGGCAGCTACGAGCAGTACTTC	CAGSGGSYEQYF
TRBV30	NA	TRBJ2-1	few	TGTGCCTGGAGTGTAGTCGGCAGGCAGGACAATGAGCAGTTCTTC	CAWSVVGRQDNEQFF
TRBV27	TRBD2	TRBJ2-7	NA	TGTGCCAGCTTGCGGCGGGAGGGCCCCACCTACGAGCAGTACTTC	CASLRREGPTYEQYF
TRBV2	NA	TRBJ1-2	few	TGTGCCAGCAGTGGGAACAGGGAAGCTAACTATGGCTACACCTTC	CASSGNREANYGYTF
TRBV6-5	NA	TRBJ2-7	NA	TGTGCCAGCAGTTACCTGGGGCGCAACGACGAGCAGTACTTC	CASSYLGRNDEQYF
TRBV9	TRBD2	TRBJ2-5	NA	TGTGCCAGCAGCGAGTTGCCCCGCGGGGGGCCCCAACGGACCCAGTACTTC	CASSELPRGGPQRTQYF
TRBV28	TRBD1	TRBJ1-4	NA	TGTGCCAGCAGTCTCCTACCGGGACAGGGGAATGAAAAACTGTTTTTT	CASSLLPGQGNEKLFF
TRBV6-1	NA	TRBJ1-3	NA	TGTGCCAGCAGCGCTAAAGACAGCTCTGGAAACACCATATATTTT	CASSAKDSSGNTIYF
TRBV5-6	TRBD2	TRBJ2-1	NA	TGTGCCAGCAGGGGGGGGGTCCTGGGGAATGAGCAGTTCTTC	CASRGGVLGNEQFF
TRBV19	NA	TRBJ1-5	NA	TGTGCCAGTAGAAACCACAGAAATCCGCAGGGCAGTGGCAATCAGCCCCAGCATTTT	CASRNHRNPQGSGNQPQHF
TRBV27	NA	TRBJ2-1	NA	TGTGCCAGCAGTTCAGTGAAGAATGAGCAGTTCTTC	CASSSVKNEQFF
TRBV28	NA	TRBJ2-7	NA	TGTGCCAGCAGTTCCCCGACGGACTTATACGAGCAGTACTTC	CASSSPTDLYEQYF
TRBV5-1	TRBD2	TRBJ2-5	many	TGCGCCAGCAGAGGACTAGCGGGGAACGAGGAGACCCAGTACTTC	CASRGLAGNEETQYF
TRBV6-5	NA	TRBJ2-5	NA	TGTGCCAGCAGTTCCAGTAGACTGCTCCTCCAAGAGACCCAGTACTTC	CASSSSRLLLQETQYF
TRBV5-1	NA	TRBJ1-2	NA	TGCGCCAGCAGCTTGGATCCAGGGAGGAATGGCTACACCTTC	CASSLDPGRNGYTF
TRBV11-2	NA	TRBJ2-1	NA	TGTGCCAGCCGAGCGTTGGATCCCTACAATGAGCAGTTCTTC	CASRALDPYNEQFF
TRBV13	NA	TRBJ1-6	NA	TGTGCCAGCAGCTTAGGGACGGGCTATAATTCACCCCTCCACTTT	CASSLGTGYNSPLHF
TRBV10-3	NA	TRBJ2-7	NA	TGTGCCAGCCGGGATCTTGCCTACGAGCAGTACTTC	CASRDLAYEQYF
TRBV4-3	NA	TRBJ2-5	few	TGCGCCAGCAGCCAAGATGGGGGGGGCGGGAAGACCCAGTACTTC	CASSQDGGGGKTQYF
TRBV5-1	TRBD2	TRBJ2-5	NA	TGCGCCAGCAGCTGGGGGACTAGCGGGAAGGAGACCCAGTACTTC	CASSWGTSGKETQYF
TRBV7-8	NA	TRBJ1-6	NA	TGTGCCAGCAGCTTAGGAACAGGAAAGAATAATTCACCCCTCCACTTT	CASSLGTGKNNSPLHF
TRBV2	TRBD1	TRBJ1-1	NA	TGTGCCAGCGGGACAGGGGTCTCTGAAGCTTTCTTT	CASGTGVSEAFF